Listed here are 5 T cell receptor beta chains from one sample, sequenced in a study of vaccination and CD4 T cells after COVID-19. What these receptors recognize is not known. The Oncomine TCR Beta short-read assay was applied to DNA of cultured CD4+ T cells. TCRdb re-called the PCR reads with MiXCR, one entry per CDR3 protein. In the table there are about 10,000 distinct CDR3 sequences, approximately 32% of which are singletons. Treatment: roughly 11-day PBMC culture with coronavirus spike peptide pools or control peptides (ViraFEST assay). Sequencing was performed on CD4+ T cells from blood, cultured in vitro, taken after SARS-CoV-2 vaccination. The source of these receptors is a human donor who had recovered from COVID-19.

The chain has TRBV10-2 and TRBJ1-6, with D tentatively TRBD1 (5 bases). The V gene lost 6 bases and the J gene lost 10 bases, with 16 bases spanning the gap. This CDR3 contains 14 residues. CDR1 is WSHSY, CDR2 SAAADI, per germline. The CDR3 region is CASRGGGGGSPLHF. The CDR3, as DNA: TGCGCCAGCAGGGGCGGCGGCGGGGGGTCACCCCTCCACTTT.

This clonotype was recorded a few times. The V and J genes are TRBV7-2 and TRBJ1-1, with 8 bases lining up with TRBD1. This CDR3 comprises 18 residues. J was trimmed by 0 bases and V by 0 bases; bases with no gene match: 9. From germline, CDR1 is SGHTA and CDR2 FQGNSA. CDR3 protein: CASSLARTGTLLNTEAFF. The CDR3 nucleotides read TGTGCCAGCAGCTTAGCCCGGACAGGGACCCTTCTGAACACTGAAGCTTTCTTT.

This clonotype was recorded a few times. The chain combines TRBV5-1 with TRBJ1-2; 9 bases map to TRBD1. The CDR3 is 13 amino acids. The V gene's germline CDR1 is SGHRS and CDR2 YFSETQ. The trim removed 4 bases at V and 5 bases at J, leaving 3 bases unmatched. Here the CDR3 reads CASSRDRAYGYTF. CDR3 DNA sequence: TGCGCCAGCAGCCGGGACAGGGCTTATGGCTACACCTTC.

The rearrangement links TRBV28 to TRBJ1-6; 7 bases align to TRBD1. In germline, CDR1 is MDHEN, CDR2 SYDVKM. The CDR3 runs to 19 residues. J lost 3 bases, V lost 4 bases, and 15 bases had no gene match. The CDR3 DNA is TGTGCCAGCAGTTCTTCTAGACAGGGAGTCACCTTCTATAATTCACCCCTCCACTTT. This sequence encodes CASSSSRQGVTFYNSPLHF. Based on the CDR3 plus reference TRBV28 and TRBJ1-6, the full variable domain is DVKVTQSSRYLVKRTGEKVFLECVQDMDHENMFWYRQDPGLGLRLIYFSYDVKMKEKGDIPEGYSVSREKKERFSLILESASTNQTSMYLCASSSSRQGVTFYNSPLHFGNGTRLTVT.

This chain uses TRBV7-6 with TRBJ2-7, with D hard to call. Germline-derived CDR1 and CDR2 are SGHVS and FNYEAQ. The CDR3 sequence is 13 residues long. V lost 2 bases and J 0 bases, leaving 5 bases between the germline ends. The CDR3 here is CASSLTTSYEQYF. CDR3 DNA sequence: TGTGCCAGCAGCTTAACTACCTCCTACGAGCAGTACTTC.